The rows below give T cell receptor beta chains drawn from one sample of a study of blood T cell repertoires in COVID-19. Produced via immunoSEQ multiplex PCR; TCRdb's table is partial and in-frame only. Among fewer than 90,000 clones, roughly nine tenths were seen once, and the ten largest hold around 14%. Sequenced sample: peripheral blood. The receptor source for this set is a male donor with acute or convalescent COVID-19. Both conserved end residues are part of each CDR3. D genes are given only for firm matches. Rows give clone size only sometimes, using once, few, many, or a class for an expanded clone.

j_gene,abundance,d_gene,v_gene,CDR3nt,CDR3aa
TRBJ2-5,once,NA,TRBV7-2,TGTGCCAGCAGTACTCGCTTCCAAGAGACCCAGTACTTC,CASSTRFQETQYF
TRBJ2-5,NA,TRBD2,TRBV6-1,TGTGCCAGCAGTTGGGGGGAGGGTGAGACCCAGTACTTC,CASSWGEGETQYF
TRBJ2-3,NA,NA,TRBV5-1,TGCGCCAGCAGCTTGGTAGGTAGCGGCGCAGATACGCAGTATTTT,CASSLVGSGADTQYF
TRBJ1-3,NA,TRBD1,TRBV12-5,TGTGCTAGTGGACAGGGGGCAGGAAACACCATATATTTT,CASGQGAGNTIYF
TRBJ2-1,NA,TRBD2,TRBV20-1,TGCAGTGCTAGTTCCCTCCCCGGGACTAGCGGGGGTAGGTCCTACAATGAGCAGTTCTTC,CSASSLPGTSGGRSYNEQFF
TRBJ2-7,NA,NA,TRBV7-9,TGTGCCAGCAGCCCCCGGACAGACTCCTACGAGCAGTACTTC,CASSPRTDSYEQYF
TRBJ1-4,few,TRBD1,TRBV7-9,TGTGCCAGCAGCTTCATACAGGGGCCCTATAATGAAAAACTGTTTTTT,CASSFIQGPYNEKLFF
TRBJ2-7,NA,TRBD1,TRBV6-6,TGTGCCAGCAGCGGACAGGGGGCAGGATACGAGCAGTACTTC,CASSGQGAGYEQYF
TRBJ2-3,NA,NA,TRBV9,TGTGCCAGCAGCGTAGGGGTGGGGAGTGGGACAGATACGCAGTATTTT,CASSVGVGSGTDTQYF
TRBJ2-3,NA,TRBD2,TRBV4-2,TGTGCCAGCAGCCAAGAAGTCGGCGGGGGGTCCCCTACGCAGTATTTT,CASSQEVGGGSPTQYF
TRBJ2-7,NA,TRBD1,TRBV10-3,TGTGCCATCAGTGACTTCGGACAGGGCGCGCGAAACGAGCAGTACTTC,CAISDFGQGARNEQYF
TRBJ1-1,NA,TRBD1,TRBV30,TGTGCCTGGAACAGGGGGAGGAACACTGAAGCTTTCTTT,CAWNRGRNTEAFF
TRBJ2-3,NA,TRBD2,TRBV7-2,TGTGCCAGCAGCCCAGACCCTAGCGGGGGGCTCCCGCCAGATACGCAGTATTTT,CASSPDPSGGLPPDTQYF
TRBJ1-5,NA,TRBD1,TRBV6-1,TGTGCCAGCAGTGACCTCGGGACAGCTCAGCCCCAGCATTTT,CASSDLGTAQPQHF
TRBJ1-5,NA,NA,TRBV7-6,TGTGCCAGCAGCCCTATACAGGGATTCAATCAGCCCCAGCATTTT,CASSPIQGFNQPQHF
TRBJ2-5,NA,TRBD2,TRBV3-1/TRBV3-2,TGTGCCAGCAGCCAATTGAGCGGGGGGGGTGAAGAGACCCAGTACTTC,CASSQLSGGGEETQYF
TRBJ2-1,NA,NA,TRBV18,TGTGCCAGCTCACTCCGGTGGACACTTACGGACAATGAGCAGTTCTTC,CASSLRWTLTDNEQFF
TRBJ2-1,few,TRBD1,TRBV11-1,TGTGCCAGCAGCTTAGCGCTCGGGACAGGTTTTCTTCAGCAGTTCTTC,CASSLALGTGFLQQFF
TRBJ1-4,NA,NA,TRBV7-8,TGTGCCAGCAGCTTGCCGACGGGAGCAAATGAAAAACTGTTTTTT,CASSLPTGANEKLFF
TRBJ2-5,NA,TRBD2,TRBV18,TGTGCCAGCTCACCACGGGGGGGTGAGACCCAGTACTTC,CASSPRGGETQYF
TRBJ2-7,NA,NA,TRBV6-1,TGTGCCAGCAGTGAAGTAACATTCGTCTCCTACGAGCAGTACTTC,CASSEVTFVSYEQYF
TRBJ1-6,once,NA,TRBV27,TGTGCCAGCAGTTTAAGTGGGGGCGCGCCAAATTCACCCCTCCACTTT,CASSLSGGAPNSPLHF